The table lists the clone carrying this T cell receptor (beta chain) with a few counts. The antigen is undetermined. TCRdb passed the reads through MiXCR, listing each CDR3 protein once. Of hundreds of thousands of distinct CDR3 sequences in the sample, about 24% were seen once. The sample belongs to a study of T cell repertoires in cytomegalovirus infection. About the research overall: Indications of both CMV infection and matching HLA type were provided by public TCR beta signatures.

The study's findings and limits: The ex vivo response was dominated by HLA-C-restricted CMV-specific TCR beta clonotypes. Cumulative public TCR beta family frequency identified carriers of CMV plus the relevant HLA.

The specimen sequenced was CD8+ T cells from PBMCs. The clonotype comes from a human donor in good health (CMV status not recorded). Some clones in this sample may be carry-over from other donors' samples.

CDR3 nucleotides: TGTGCCAGCAGCTCAGGGGCTACGGGAACCGGGGAGCTGTTTTTT. It is translated as CASSSGATGTGELFF. V and J are TRBV11-3 and TRBJ2-2, with D tentatively TRBD1 (6 bases). The CDR3 is made up of 15 amino acids. The V end lost 4 bases, the J end lost 5 bases, and 14 bases lay between the germline ends. Germline CDR1 reads SGHNT; CDR2 reads YENEEA.